The T cell receptor beta chain under discussion was sequenced for a study of blood T cell repertoires in COVID-19. Study summary: The United States, Italy and Spain supplied acute and convalescent COVID-19 samples. T cells, B-cell-depleted T cells, or PBMCs supplied cDNA or gDNA.

Per the original methods: The authors estimated nucleated cell counts from reference gene primer amplification. Profiling relied on immunoSEQ multiplex PCR, and the TCRdb table lists in-frame clones only, not all of them. The V and J calls and clone size come from that table; D and trimming were worked out from the DNA. The sample carries approximately 46,000 clones, roughly 74% recorded once. CDR3 length: 15 residues. Germline values: CDR1 SGHTA, CDR2 FQGNSA. V lost 5 bases and J 0 bases, leaving 11 bases between the germline ends. The sample taken for sequencing was peripheral blood. The clonotype was recovered from a man older than 75 with acute or convalescent COVID-19. This sequence joins TRBV7-2 and TRBJ1-5, with D maybe TRBD1 (6 bases). This chain's CDR3 is CASSAGQLSNQPQHF. CDR3 nucleotide sequence: TGTGCCAGCAGCGCAGGACAGCTTAGCAATCAGCCCCAGCATTTT.